These 23 T cell receptor beta chains were sequenced from one sample in a study of cytomegalovirus exposure and HLA in healthy donors. PCR involved 60 Vbeta and 13 Jbeta primers. TCRdb's table, derived via immunoSEQ multiplex PCR, lists solely in-frame clones and lacks some. This table holds fewer than 200,000 clones, 78% found once. The sequenced material came from PBMCs. These receptors all stem from a female donor in good health and CMV-seronegative.

This clone was seen only once. The chain uses TRBV5-1 and TRBJ2-7, with 7 bases matching TRBD1. Germline loops: CDR1 SGHRS, CDR2 YFSETQ. The CDR3 covers 15 residues. With V trimmed by 0 bases and J by 4 bases, 7 bases remained unmatched. The CDR3 protein is CASSLVQGSFYEQYF. CDR3 DNA: TGCGCCAGCAGCTTGGTACAGGGGTCCTTTTACGAGCAGTACTTC.

This clone was seen just once. This sample includes further DNA sequences coding for the same CDR3. J is TRBJ1-5 and V is TRBV2; D possibly corresponds to TRBD1 (5 bases). Germline V gene data show CDR1 as SNHLY and CDR2 as FYNNEI. CDR3 length equals 13 residues. With 2 bases removed from V and 4 bases from J, the gap between germline ends came to 6 bases. The CDR3 sequence is CASSENRNQPQHF. CDR3 DNA sequence: TGTGCCAGCAGTGAAAACAGGAATCAGCCCCAGCATTTT.

In DNA form, the CDR3 reads TGTGCCAGCAGCTTCCCGGGAGCCGGGAACACCGGGGAGCTGTTTTTT. Amino acids: CASSFPGAGNTGELFF. The chain carries TRBV5-4 and TRBJ2-2; D is perhaps TRBD2 (6 bases). There are 16 residues in the CDR3. Germline V gene data show CDR1 as SGHNT and CDR2 as YYREEE (reference sequence). V was cut by 2 bases and J by 1 base, with 12 bases left in between.

V is TRBV19 and J is TRBJ2-5; TRBD2 aligns across 16 bases. Trimming removed 1 base from V and 4 bases from J; junction bases left unmatched: 9. The germline CDR1 and CDR2 sequences are LNHDA and SQIVND (reference sequence). The CDR3 has 19 amino acids. In DNA, the CDR3 is TGTGCCAGTAGTATAGGTGCGGGACTAGCGGGAGGGCTTGGAGAGACCCAGTACTTC. This translates into CASSIGAGLAGGLGETQYF.

The rearrangement links TRBV25-1 to TRBJ2-7, with D possibly being TRBD1 (5 bases). The CDR3 is 14 amino acids. CDR1 and CDR2 from the germline V gene are MGHDK and SYGVNS. Between the trimmed V and J ends, which lost 1 base and 5 bases, there was a span of 12 bases. The chain's CDR3 is CASSELGRADEQYF. The CDR3 bases are TGTGCCAGCAGTGAATTAGGCAGGGCGGACGAGCAGTACTTC.

This chain's CDR3 is CASSVDGGDGYTF. The CDR3, as DNA: TGTGCCAGCAGCGTAGACGGGGGGGATGGCTACACCTTC. V and J are TRBV9 and TRBJ1-2, with D maybe TRBD1 (5 bases). Trimming pared 0 bases from V and 6 bases from J, leaving 9 bases between. This CDR3 comprises 13 residues. Looked up from germline, CDR1 is SGDLS and CDR2 is YYNGEE.

The J gene is TRBJ2-3, the V gene TRBV28; a possible D gene is TRBD2 (6 bases). The CDR3 contains 15 residues. V was pared by 8 bases and J by 7 bases, with 22 bases between. Germline CDR1 is MDHEN and CDR2 is SYDVKM. In nucleotides, the CDR3 is TGTGCCAGCTCGCCTCGCTGGGTCGGAGGGAATACGCAGTATTTT. Protein: CASSPRWVGGNTQYF.

The chain uses TRBV4-2 and TRBJ1-2; maybe TRBD1 (6 bases). Germline values: CDR1 LGHNA, CDR2 YNFKEQ. V lost 6 bases and J 5 bases, leaving 10 bases between the germline ends. The CDR3 contains 12 residues. CDR3 sequence (DNA): TGTGCCAGCAGGTATACAGGGTATGGCTACACCTTC. Its translation is CASRYTGYGYTF.

The chain couples TRBV18 to TRBJ2-1; D is possibly TRBD2 (5 bases). Germline-derived CDR1 and CDR2 are KGHSH and LQKENI. Trimming left V 3 bases short and J 4 bases short, with 13 bases between. CDR3 length equals 15 residues. The CDR3 loop is CASSPILLGYNEQFF. Written as DNA, the CDR3 is TGTGCCAGCTCACCTATCTTACTAGGGTACAATGAGCAGTTCTTC. Full variable domain (outside the CDR3, taken from reference TRBV18 and TRBJ2-1): NAGVMQNPRHLVRRRGQEARLRCSPMKGHSHVYWYRQLPEEGLKFMVYLQKENIIDESGMPKERFSAEFPKEGPSILRIQQVVRGDSAAYFCASSPILLGYNEQFFGPGTRLTVL.

This chain links TRBV5-1 with TRBJ1-1, with 8 bases identical to TRBD1. Per germline, CDR1 SGHRS and CDR2 YFSETQ. V lost 5 bases and J lost 4; bases outside the gene matches: 7. This CDR3 is built from 14 residues. CDR3 nucleotides: TGCGCCAGCAGGGCGACAGGGGAGATCACTGAAGCTTTCTTT. It yields the protein CASRATGEITEAFF.

The genes are TRBV2 and TRBJ2-7, with 9 bases identical to TRBD2. Per the germline V gene, CDR1 is SNHLY and CDR2 is FYNNEI. Unmatched junction bases numbered 6, after V lost 6 bases and J lost 6 bases. This CDR3 has 13 residues. DNA of the CDR3: TGTGCCAGCAGGGCGGGGGGGGGCCTCGAGCAGTACTTC. Protein: CASRAGGGLEQYF.

The V call is TRBV6-1, the J call TRBJ1-5; 9 nucleotides agree with TRBD1. This CDR3 is 14 amino acids long. Trimming cost V 6 bases and J 3 bases; bases outside gene matches: 3. Germline assignment: CDR1 MNHNS and CDR2 SASEGT. CDR3 in amino acids: CASRGTGINQPQHF. DNA for the CDR3: TGTGCCAGCAGGGGGACAGGGATCAATCAGCCCCAGCATTTT.

This chain links TRBV28 with TRBJ2-1; 10 bases fit TRBD2. Germline CDR1 MDHEN, CDR2 SYDVKM. This CDR3 is 16 amino acids long. J was trimmed by 4 bases and V by 4 bases; bases with no gene match: 7. CDR3 protein: CASSSGGSGGYNEQFF. In DNA form, the CDR3 reads TGTGCCAGCAGTTCCGGAGGTAGCGGGGGGTACAATGAGCAGTTCTTC.

This sequence joins TRBV11-2 and TRBJ2-1; 14 positions agree with TRBD2. The germline V gene has CDR1 SGHAT and CDR2 FQNNGV. This CDR3 is built from 16 residues. V was clipped by 2 bases and J by 7 bases; unmatched bases: 4. Here the CDR3 DNA reads TGTGCCAGCAGCTTATGGACTAGCGGGGGGTGGAATGAGCAGTTCTTC. As protein: CASSLWTSGGWNEQFF.

This clone was detected only once. V and J are TRBV2 and TRBJ2-7; 8 bases agree with TRBD2. The CDR3 is 17 residues long. Unmatched junction bases numbered 13, after V lost 3 bases and J lost 3 bases. In germline, CDR1 is SNHLY, CDR2 FYNNEI. The CDR3 region is CASSDQPPGLGVYEQYF. Written as DNA, the CDR3 is TGTGCCAGCAGTGACCAACCTCCGGGACTAGGCGTCTACGAGCAGTACTTC.

V usage is TRBV2 and J usage is TRBJ1-1; the match to TRBD1 covers 7 bases. The length of the CDR3 is 13 residues. V was pared by 7 bases and J by 0 bases, with 2 bases of the junction left unmatched. CDR1 is SNHLY and CDR2 is FYNNEI in the germline V gene. The CDR3: CASTQGMNTEAFF. The CDR3 nucleotides read TGTGCCAGCACACAGGGGATGAACACTGAAGCTTTCTTT.

The chain employs TRBV7-9 and TRBJ1-1; D is undetermined. This CDR3 has 13 residues. V was shortened by 2 bases and J by 4 bases, with 8 bases between the two germline ends. Germline assignment: CDR1 SEHNR and CDR2 FQNEAQ (reference sequence). The CDR3 bases are TGTGCCAGCAGCTTACGTGAGGGCACTGAAGCTTTCTTT. The encoded protein is CASSLREGTEAFF.

The chain joins TRBV27 to TRBJ2-7, with D possibly TRBD2 on 6 matching bases. Germline-derived CDR1 and CDR2 are MNHEY and SMNVEV (reference sequence). The CDR3 has 14 amino acids. Deletions cut 4 bases from V and 2 bases from J, with 12 bases between. For the CDR3, the DNA is TGTGCCAGCAGTTCGTCTAGCGTAACCTACGAGCAGTACTTC. Its protein product is CASSSSSVTYEQYF.

The chain uses TRBV7-6 and TRBJ1-6; 8 positions match TRBD1. CDR3 length equals 17 residues. Per germline, CDR1 SGHVS and CDR2 FNYEAQ. V was pared by 5 bases and J by 1 base, with 7 bases of the junction left unmatched. The CDR3 region has the DNA TGTGCCAGCAGCCCAGGACAGGGAGGTTCCTATAATTCACCCCTCCACTTT. Protein product: CASSPGQGGSYNSPLHF.

The CDR3 loop reads CSVHGGSEQYF. CDR3 bases: TGCAGCGTTCATGGAGGGTCCGAGCAGTACTTC. The V and J genes are TRBV29-1 and TRBJ2-7; a possible D gene is TRBD2 (6 bases). Per germline, CDR1 SQVTM and CDR2 ANQGSEA. V lost 5 bases and J 6 bases, leaving 11 bases between the germline ends. This CDR3 spans 11 amino acids.

This rearrangement joins TRBV5-4 to TRBJ2-7, with 12 bases lining up with TRBD2. The CDR3 length is 15 residues. Germline CDR1 and CDR2: SGHNT and YYREEE (reference sequence). Germline trimming cut 4 bases from V and 7 bases from J; bases unmatched to any gene: 9. CDR3 amino acids: CASSPELAGGWEQYF. DNA for the CDR3: TGTGCCAGCAGCCCCGAACTAGCGGGAGGTTGGGAGCAGTACTTC.

The gene calls are TRBV28 and TRBJ2-1, with no clear D. The V gene's germline CDR1 is MDHEN and CDR2 SYDVKM. This CDR3 comprises 14 residues. V lost 6 bases and J lost 1, with 10 bases in between. CDR3 residues: CASSYQTSYNEQFF. In DNA, the CDR3 is TGTGCCAGCAGCTATCAAACGTCCTACAATGAGCAGTTCTTC.

The chain couples TRBV11-1 to TRBJ2-7; D ambiguous. The length of the CDR3 is 14 residues. From germline, CDR1 is SGHAT and CDR2 FQDESV (reference sequence). Between the trimmed V and J ends, which lost 1 base and 0 bases, there was a span of 7 bases. The CDR3 region is CASSLGSYSYEQYF. DNA of the CDR3: TGTGCCAGCAGCTTAGGGTCCTACTCCTACGAGCAGTACTTC.